The 7 T cell receptor beta chains in this list originate from one sample, sequenced in a study of blood T cell repertoires in COVID-19. Using immunoSEQ multiplex PCR, the repertoire was profiled, and TCRdb retains in-frame clones only, with some absent. This sample yields around 320,000 clones, of which approximately 89% are seen a single time; 5.5% to 8% belongs to the top ten. The sample taken for sequencing was peripheral blood. Source of these receptors: a woman aged 25 to 39 who had recovered from COVID-19.

The chain couples TRBV27 to TRBJ2-2; D remains unclear. There are 12 residues in the CDR3. V was clipped by 7 bases and J by 1 base, with 4 bases between them. Germline CDR1 and CDR2: MNHEY and SMNVEV (reference sequence). The DNA of the CDR3 is TGTGCCAGCACCATGAACACCGGGGAGCTGTTTTTT. As protein: CASTMNTGELFF.

This clone appeared a single time. The V gene is TRBV28, the J gene TRBJ2-7; 10 positions match TRBD2. This CDR3 comprises 16 residues. The junction had 14 bases not matched to a gene; V was cut back by 6 bases and J by 6 bases. CDR1 and CDR2 (germline): MDHEN, SYDVKM. CDR3 amino acids: CASRLFRSGGVREQYF. In nucleotides, the CDR3 is TGTGCCAGCAGGCTGTTCCGGAGCGGGGGGGTTCGCGAGCAGTACTTC.

V gene TRBV4-2 combines with J gene TRBJ1-5; D gene uncertain. This CDR3 is built from 17 residues. Germline V gene sequence: CDR1 LGHNA, CDR2 YNFKEQ. The V end was cut by 3 bases, the J end by 1 base, with 16 bases between. The CDR3 nucleotides are TGTGCCAGCAGCCAGGGCCCCGATATTGGGAGCAATCAGCCCCAGCATTTT. Protein: CASSQGPDIGSNQPQHF.

V usage is TRBV15 and J usage is TRBJ2-7; unclear D gene. The CDR3 spans 15 residues. In germline, CDR1 is LNHNV, CDR2 YYDKDF (reference sequence). Trimming left V 0 bases short and J 0 bases short, with 9 bases between. In nucleotides, the CDR3 is TGTGCCACCAGCAGAGACCGGGTGAGCTCCTACGAGCAGTACTTC. Residues: CATSRDRVSSYEQYF. Drawing the rest from reference TRBV15 and TRBJ2-7, the complete variable domain is DAMVIQNPRYQVTQFGKPVTLSCSQTLNHNVMYWYQQKSSQAPKLLFHYYDKDFNNEADTPDNFQSRRPNTSFCFLDIRSPGLGDTAMYLCATSRDRVSSYEQYFGPGTRLTVT.

V usage is TRBV27 and J usage is TRBJ1-1; TRBD1 agrees at 10 bases. Germline CDR1 is MNHEY and CDR2 is SMNVEV (reference sequence). This CDR3 contains 18 residues. With V trimmed by 0 bases and J by 3 bases, 10 bases remained unmatched. DNA for the CDR3: TGTGCCAGCAGTTTATCGGCCTGGACAGGGGGACCGGACACTGAAGCTTTCTTT. This sequence encodes CASSLSAWTGGPDTEAFF.

V and J are TRBV6-5 and TRBJ2-2; 7 bases align to TRBD1. Germline CDR1 reads MNHEY; CDR2 reads SVGAGI. The V segment lost 6 bases and the J segment 3 bases; nucleotides outside the gene matches: 7. The CDR3 sequence is 15 residues long. This chain's CDR3 is CASSEGQSYTGELFF. The CDR3 DNA reads as TGTGCCAGCAGCGAGGGACAGTCATACACCGGGGAGCTGTTTTTT.

CDR3 sequence reads: CASSFTSGVGNEQFF. CDR3 in DNA: TGTGCCAGCAGTTTTACTAGCGGGGTGGGGAATGAGCAGTTCTTC. The rearrangement uses TRBV6-5 and TRBJ2-1, with 10 bases matching TRBD2. The CDR3 is 15 amino acids. CDR1 and CDR2 (germline): MNHEY, SVGAGI. V dropped 4 bases and J dropped 7; count of bases not matched to a gene: 7.